The 14 T cell receptor beta chains reported below all come from one sample, sequenced in a study of metastatic and nonmetastatic thyroid tumors (dated by TCRdb to about 2020). No patient had received any treatment before thyroid surgery. Library creation used PCR. The run used an Illumina HiSeq 4000. TCRdb took the public reads, trimmed them with fastp at Q25, ran MiXCR for clone calling and kept in-frame beta chains. This sample holds roughly 93,000 clones; about 12% were observed only once. The leading ten clones occupy around 11% of the sample. Sequenced material: blood. The receptors originated from a female donor with papillary thyroid cancer or a benign thyroid nodule (not recorded which). Some clones in this sample may be carry-over from other donors' samples.

With respect to this clone: A read error may explain this, as a much larger clone is one base away. Other nucleotide sequences in the sample specify the same CDR3. V and J are TRBV7-2 and TRBJ2-1; D is uncertain. The CDR3 spans 13 residues. Germline assignment: CDR1 SGHTA and CDR2 FQGNSA. With 3 bases removed from V and 5 bases from J, the gap between germline ends came to 8 bases. CDR3 residues: CASSLGRHNEQFF. The CDR3 nucleotides read TGTGCCAGCAGCTTGGGAAGACACAATGAGCAGTTCTTC.

The table lists this clone with a few counts. This may come from a read error, since a much larger clone is one base off. The chain links TRBV7-6 to TRBJ1-5; D is unresolved. Trimming cost V 5 bases and J 7 bases, with 15 bases left between them. Germline CDR1 and CDR2: SGHVS and FNYEAQ. The CDR3 length is 14 residues. The CDR3 reads CASSMVIEEQPQHF. The CDR3 coding sequence is TGTGCCAGCAGCATGGTTATAGAAGAGCAGCCCCAGCATTTT.

This clone was observed many times. A junction end diverges from the germline sequence, so it may reflect a read error. Other DNA sequences in the same sample also yield this CDR3. The genes are TRBV6-1 and TRBJ1-5; possible D gene TRBD1, 6 bases. Germline V gene lookup returns CDR1 MNHNS and CDR2 SASEGT. CDR3 size: 14 residues. The DNA for the CDR3 is TGTGCCAGCAGTGAAGGAGGGGGAGATCAGCCCCAGCATTTC. This encodes CASSEGGGDQPQHF.

This clone was counted ten times or more. The V and J genes are TRBV28 and TRBJ1-1; TRBD1 matches 7 bases. Germline V CDR1 and CDR2: MDHEN, SYDVKM. The CDR3 is 17 residues long. The V and J ends lost 3 bases and 2 bases, in that order; junction bases with no gene match: 12. CDR3 region: CASSFEGQTIINTEAFF. The CDR3 DNA reads as TGTGCCAGCAGTTTTGAGGGACAGACCATAATAAACACTGAAGCTTTCTTT.

This clone came up many times. V and J are TRBV5-1 and TRBJ1-2, with a weak D call TRBD1 (6 bases). CDR3 size: 15 residues. V shed 0 bases and J shed 7 bases, with 16 bases lying between them. CDR1 SGHRS and CDR2 YFSETQ come from the germline V gene. The CDR3 loop reads CASSLALQGQPGYTF. The CDR3 DNA reads TGCGCCAGCAGCTTGGCTCTACAGGGCCAACCTGGCTACACCTTC.

This clone occurred many times. The rearrangement joins TRBV4-1 to TRBJ1-2, with 10 bases aligning to TRBD1. The CDR3 totals 15 residues. V gave up 3 bases and J gave up 3 bases; unmatched junction bases: 4. Germline lookup yields CDR1 MGHRA and CDR2 YSYEKL. CDR3 sequence reads: CASSQGTGADYGYTF. For the CDR3, the DNA is TGCGCCAGCAGCCAGGGGACAGGGGCTGACTATGGCTACACCTTC.

As concerns this clone: A read error may explain this, as a much larger clone is one base away. Additional DNA sequences in this sample encode the identical CDR3. The rearrangement uses TRBV6-2 or TRBV6-3 and TRBJ2-7; D perhaps matches TRBD2 (5 bases). Germline CDR1 is MNHEY and CDR2 is SVGEGT. This CDR3 comprises 16 residues. CDR3 DNA: TGCGCCAGCAGTTTTTCGGACTCGAACCCTATATACGAGCAGTACTTC. As protein: CASSFSDSNPIYEQYF.

In this sample, this clone turned up many times. The chain carries TRBV5-6 and TRBJ1-4; D is ambiguous. The CDR3 length is 15 residues. Germline V gene data show CDR1 as SGHDT and CDR2 as YYEEEE. Trimming shortened V by 1 base and J by 6 bases, and 13 bases separated the two germline ends. The CDR3 is CASSLTLLGDEKLFF. DNA of the CDR3: TGTGCCAGCAGCTTGACCCTTTTGGGCGATGAAAAACTGTTTTTT.

This clone was observed a handful of times. A much larger clonotype is one base distant, so this may be a read error. The V call is TRBV27, the J call TRBJ2-3, with D perhaps TRBD1 (5 bases). The CDR3 consists of 12 residues. Germline loops: CDR1 MNHEY, CDR2 SMNVEV (reference sequence). The CDR3: CASSGPTGTQYF. CDR3 DNA: TGTGCCAGCAGTGGCCCCACAGGTACGCAGTATTTT.

This clone has a count of ten or more. The rearrangement links TRBV12-3 or TRBV12-4 to TRBJ2-1; D unresolved. Trimming pared 0 bases from V and 2 bases from J, leaving 14 bases between. The CDR3 has 17 amino acids. CDR3 in amino acids: CASSLALRAWAYNEQFF. The CDR3 DNA follows: TGTGCCAGCAGTTTAGCACTCCGGGCCTGGGCCTACAATGAGCAGTTCTTC.

In its sample, this clone was seen many times. The identical CDR3 is also encoded by other nucleotide sequences in the sample. This sequence joins TRBV7-3 and TRBJ2-3; TRBD1 matches 7 bases. The length of the CDR3 is 15 residues. The V and J ends lost 0 bases and 1 base, in that order; junction bases with no gene match: 1. Germline CDR1 is SGHTA and CDR2 is FQGTGA. CDR3 in DNA: TGTGCCAGCAGCTTAACGGGACAGCGCACAGATACGCAGTATTTT. Its translation is CASSLTGQRTDTQYF.

In its sample, this clone ranks as medium-sized. The chain joins TRBV6-1 to TRBJ1-5; maybe TRBD1 (6 bases). The V end lost 8 bases, the J end lost 6 bases, and 17 bases lay between the germline ends. This CDR3 contains 14 residues. Germline V CDR1 and CDR2: MNHNS, SASEGT. The CDR3 reads CASREGGESQPQHF. The CDR3 bases are TGTGCCAGCCGCGAAGGGGGGGAAAGTCAGCCCCAGCATTTT.

This clone was counted ten times or more. Other DNA variants within this sample encode the same CDR3. The chain recombines TRBV12-3 or TRBV12-4 with TRBJ1-1; tentative D call: TRBD1 (5 bases). V was pared by 2 bases and J by 3 bases, with 10 bases between. The CDR3 sequence is 14 residues long. The CDR3 nucleotides are TGTGCCAGCAGTTTATCAGGGACCCACACTGAAGCTTTCTTT. Translating it yields CASSLSGTHTEAFF.

This clone was counted ten times or more. V usage is TRBV6-4 and J usage is TRBJ2-3; a weak D match, TRBD1 (5 bases). The CDR3 covers 15 residues. V was cut by 0 bases and J by 4 bases, with 11 bases left in between. The germline V gene encodes CDR1 MRHNA and CDR2 SNTAGT. The CDR3, as DNA: TGTGCCAGCAGTGACTCGGATCAGGGTTCAGATACGCAGTATTTT. Protein product: CASSDSDQGSDTQYF.